Shown below are 5 T cell receptor beta chains from a single sample sequenced in a study of regulatory T cells in long-lasting Graves disease (dated by TCRdb to about 2021). Library preparation used multiplex PCR. Sequencing took place on an Illumina HiSeq 4000. iRepertoire HTBI primers and Arm-PCR amplification of CDR3 regions were used to construct TCR beta libraries. The public sequencing data were trimmed at Q25 with fastp and processed into clonotypes with MiXCR by TCRdb, which kept only in-frame beta chains. Here each entry gathers all rows of one CDR3 protein and keeps the most common genes and DNA. Counted in this sample were 400,000 or so distinct CDR3 sequences; around 21% of them appeared once. The ten largest account for under 25% of the sample. The time point label on this specimen signifies: persistent/refractory GD, antithyroid drugs over 5 years with positive TRAb. RNA was extracted from PBMCs in TRIzol for both TCR sequencing and RNA sequencing.

Source: peripheral blood mononuclear cells (PBMCs), taken when the disease was refractory, from a patient treated with antithyroid drugs. The origin of the receptors is a female donor with Graves disease.

On this clonotype itself: This may be a read error: a much more frequent sequence differs by one nucleotide. The chain has TRBV9 and TRBJ2-2; 7 bases match TRBD2. The CDR3 has 12 residues. In germline, CDR1 is SGDLS, CDR2 YYNGEE. The CDR3 loop is CASSVGSGKLFF. The CDR3 nucleotides read TGTGCCAGCAGCGTAGGAAGCGGGAAGCTGTTTTTT.

This clonotype was observed many times. V gene TRBV28 combines with J gene TRBJ2-7; no firm D call. V was clipped by 7 bases and J by 7 bases, with 11 bases between them. Germline loops: CDR1 MDHEN, CDR2 SYDVKM. This CDR3 contains 11 residues. The CDR3 region is CASTSMGEQYF. The DNA of the CDR3 is TGTGCCAGCACCTCCATGGGGGAGCAGTACTTC.

This rearrangement joins TRBV6-1 to TRBJ1-2; tentative D call: TRBD1 (5 bases). The germline CDR1 and CDR2 sequences are MNHNS and SASEGT. Between the trimmed V and J ends, which lost 6 bases and 4 bases, there was a span of 15 bases. The CDR3 has 14 amino acids. The CDR3 loop reads CASSRGTDSYGYTF. CDR3 nucleotide sequence: TGTGCCAGCAGCCGAGGGACGGATTCCTATGGCTACACCTTC.

The chain couples TRBV27 to TRBJ1-4; 9 bases are a match to TRBD1. The CDR3 loop spans 13 amino acids. V lost 6 bases and J lost 17; bases outside the gene matches: 13. Germline loops: CDR1 MNHEY, CDR2 SMNVEV (reference sequence). CDR3 DNA: TGTGCCAGCAGCCCCGGGACAGGGCCCTCAATTTTTTTT. Its translation is CASSPGTGPSIFF. Supplemented by reference TRBV27 and TRBJ1-4, the full variable domain reads EAQVTQNPRYLITVTGKKLTVTCSQNMNHEYMSWYRQDPGLGLRQIYYSMNVEVTDKGDVPEGYKVSRKEKRNFPLILESPSPNQTSLYFCASSPGTGPSIFFGSGTQLSVL.

V usage is TRBV6-2 or TRBV6-3 and J usage is TRBJ2-1; 11 bases are a match to TRBD2. CDR3 size: 15 residues. V trimming: 3 bases; J trimming: 9 bases; junction bases outside the gene matches: 7. Per the germline V gene, CDR1 is MNHEY and CDR2 is SVGEGT. The CDR3 bases are TGTGCCAGCAGTTATATAGCGGGAGGGCCAGTTGAGCAGTTCTTC. It codes for CASSYIAGGPVEQFF.